The present entry profiles one TCR beta chain with its context. This clonotype was counted at least ten times. The antigen this receptor binds is unknown. Per-base quality was not reported, and no clone a single base away is much larger than it. According to the germline V gene (reference sequence), CDR1 reads MNHEY and CDR2 reads SMNVEV. Cut back by 5 bases and 5 bases, the V and J ends lie 10 bases apart. Spanning cysteine to phenylalanine, the CDR3 consists of 13 amino acids. This entry keeps only the CDR3 DNA: 39 bases, framed from base 1. Data came from an Illumina HiSeq 1500. In-frame beta chains were kept once TCRdb had trimmed the public reads at Q25 with fastp and called clones with MiXCR. For every CDR3 protein sequence, its rows merge into one entry that carries the most common genes and DNA. The sample table lists roughly 640,000 distinct CDR3 sequences, roughly 26% of them with a count of one. 6.5% to 10% of the sample rests with the top ten.

The record originates from a study of T cell repertoires in cytomegalovirus infection (dated by TCRdb to the late 2010s). Regarding the study in general: Because public TCR beta signatures pointed to carriage of CMV infection together with the matching HLA type, the HLA type of each donor mattered for the analysis. On the study overall, not on this receptor specifically: Carriers of CMV infection plus the relevant HLA type were discriminated by the cumulative frequency of public TCR beta family members in the study cohort and in an independent approximately 360-donor cohort. The ex vivo response was dominated by HLA-C-restricted CMV-specific TCR beta clonotypes, which also provided the single most frequent clonotype in two of eight donors.

This clonotype was obtained from a human donor in good health (CMV status not recorded). Some clones in this sample may be carry-over from other donors' samples. Sequences were obtained from CD8+ T cells from PBMCs. The receptor chain draws on TRBV27 and TRBJ2-1; the D call is tentative, TRBD1 or TRBD2, as each matches 5 bases. CDR3 protein: CASSGGLDNEQFF. The nucleotides read TGTGCCAGCAGTGGGGGTCTCGACAATGAGCAGTTCTTC.